This T cell receptor (beta chain) was observed in a study of monozygotic twins with inflammatory bowel disease (dated by TCRdb to 2018 to 2020). As for the study more broadly: The full study comprised around 28 monozygotic twin pairs: nine German pairs (four IBD-concordant, five IBD-discordant) and 19 IBD-discordant Danish pairs. Within discordant pairs, disease-associated traits were sought mainly by comparing IBD patients with their genetically identical healthy co-twins. Each individual had, on average, about 151 000 unique TCRalpha sequences and 181 000 unique TCRbeta sequences available for analysis.

Including the terminal cysteine and phenylalanine, the CDR3 comprises 14 residues. DNA was not recorded. Via the germline V gene (reference sequence), CDR1 is SGHNT and CDR2 YYREEE. Library construction relied on 5' RACE. Preparation of each TCR library used approximately 4,000 ng of total RNA. For each sample, cDNA synthesis was carried out in eight separate reactions using SMARTScribe reverse transcriptase. Unique molecular identifiers containing a 6-nucleotide sample barcode were introduced through template switching during cDNA synthesis. Amplification of TCRalpha and TCRbeta cDNA involved two nested PCRs of around 16 and 10 cycles, and each PCR was followed by bead purification. Before amplification, the cDNA was treated with uracil DNA-glycosylase and purified using the QIAquick PCR purification kit. In the second PCR, Illumina TruSeq-compatible adapters and sample-specific barcodes were added. TapeStation and Qubit were used to check library quality and concentration, and roughly 5.5 ng of each library was pooled. Sequencing of the pooled libraries was done on an Illumina HiSeq2500 single-index Rapid Run using custom sequencing primers and 2 x 100 bp reads. As for the authors' bioinformatics: UMI-based consensus assembly with MiGEC version 1.2.6 was used to correct PCR and sequencing errors. MiXCR version 2.1.1 handled V(D)J alignment, clonotype assembly and CDR3 extraction. To normalise gene usage, clonotype sharing and MAIT/NKT TCR abundance, the analysis used the top 1000, 10 000 and 20 000 clonotypes per sample. After downsampling to 27 000 UMIs, diversity was calculated as the inverse Simpson index using the vegan R package. Statistical testing used paired Mann-Whitney U tests on the discordant twin pairs and applied Benjamini-Hochberg correction for multiple testing. The reads underwent TCRdb reprocessing, giving one record for each CDR3 protein sequence and no DNA. The V and J calls and clone size come from TCRdb's table, not from the authors' own analysis. This sample's listing comprises about 140,000 distinct CDR3 sequences. In total, the top ten clones hold 2% to 2.5% of the sample.

A note on this clonotype: This clone's antigen is unknown.

From each donor, a roughly 2.7 ml peripheral blood sample was collected into PAXgene tubes and stored at -80 degrees C. Without T cell sorting, total RNA was isolated from whole blood using the PAXgene blood miRNA kit on an automated QIAcube. Deep TCRalpha and TCRbeta repertoire profiling with unique molecular barcoding was performed on peripheral blood of monozygotic twin pairs concordant or discordant for inflammatory bowel disease. Smoking habits were recorded for all twin pairs, and each individual was classified as a current, former or never smoker. Summary of the overall study and its limitations: No single strong signal or clonotype linked to IBD turned up in the results, so the idea that one exists was not supported. Repertoire similarity did not differ between concordant and discordant twins, which could be due to limited statistical power. Measured by the inverse Simpson index, TCRbeta repertoire diversity was lower in IBD patients than in their healthy co-twins. Because patients were on differing immunosuppressive treatments, the repertoires may have picked up extra background noise and inter-individual variability. The analysis was unable to tell different T cell subtypes apart. Fewer clonotypes were shared with other individuals by IBD patients than by healthy twins, most markedly in patients showing signs of disease activity.

The V and J segments used are TRBV5-4 and TRBJ1-1; with no DNA, the TCRdb D assignment of TRBD1 cannot be verified. The sequencing input was blood. The clonotype comes from a human donor with ulcerative colitis or Crohn's disease, or a healthy co-twin of an affected twin (not recorded which). The CDR3 reads as follows: CASSPEGGRWVAFF.